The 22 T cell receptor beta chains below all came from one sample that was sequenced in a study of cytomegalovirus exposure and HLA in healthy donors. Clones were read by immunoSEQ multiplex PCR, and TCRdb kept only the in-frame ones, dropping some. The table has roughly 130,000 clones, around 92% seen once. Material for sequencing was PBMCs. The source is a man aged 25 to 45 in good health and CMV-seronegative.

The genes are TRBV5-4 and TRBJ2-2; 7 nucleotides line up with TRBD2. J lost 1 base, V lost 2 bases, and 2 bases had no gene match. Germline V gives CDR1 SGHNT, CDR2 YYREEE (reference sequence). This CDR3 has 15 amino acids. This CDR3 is CASSFLAENTGELFF. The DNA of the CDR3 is TGTGCCAGCAGCTTCCTAGCGGAGAACACCGGGGAGCTGTTTTTT.

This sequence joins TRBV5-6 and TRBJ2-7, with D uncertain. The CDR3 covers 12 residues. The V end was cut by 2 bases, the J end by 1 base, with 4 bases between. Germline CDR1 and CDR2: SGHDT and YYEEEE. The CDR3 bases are TGTGCCAGCAGCTTAGAGTCCTACGAGCAGTACTTC. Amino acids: CASSLESYEQYF.

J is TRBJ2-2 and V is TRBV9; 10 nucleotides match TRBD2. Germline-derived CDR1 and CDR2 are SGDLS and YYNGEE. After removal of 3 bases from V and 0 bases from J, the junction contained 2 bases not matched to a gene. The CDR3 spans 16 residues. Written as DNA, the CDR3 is TGTGCCAGCAGCGGTAGCGGGGGGTCGAACACCGGGGAGCTGTTTTTT. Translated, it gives CASSGSGGSNTGELFF.

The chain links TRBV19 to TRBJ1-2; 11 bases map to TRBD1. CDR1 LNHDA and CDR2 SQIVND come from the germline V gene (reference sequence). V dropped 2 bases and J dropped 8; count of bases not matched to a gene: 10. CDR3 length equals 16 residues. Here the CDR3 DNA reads TGTGCCAGTAGTATACCCCGCAGGGGACAGGGGGACGGCTACACCTTC. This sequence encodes CASSIPRRGQGDGYTF.

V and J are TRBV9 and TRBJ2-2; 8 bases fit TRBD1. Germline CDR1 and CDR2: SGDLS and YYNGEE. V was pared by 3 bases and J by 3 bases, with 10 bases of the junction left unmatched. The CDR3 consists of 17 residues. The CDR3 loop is CASSGLQGGVHTGELFF. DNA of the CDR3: TGTGCCAGCAGCGGATTACAGGGGGGCGTCCACACCGGGGAGCTGTTTTTT.

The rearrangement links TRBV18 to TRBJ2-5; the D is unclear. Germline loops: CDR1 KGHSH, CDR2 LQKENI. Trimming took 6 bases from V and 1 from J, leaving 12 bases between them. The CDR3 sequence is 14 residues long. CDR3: CASSPQSGQETQYF. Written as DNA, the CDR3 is TGTGCCAGCTCGCCCCAGTCGGGCCAAGAGACCCAGTACTTC. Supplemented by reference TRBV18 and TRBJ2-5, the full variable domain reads NAGVMQNPRHLVRRRGQEARLRCSPMKGHSHVYWYRQLPEEGLKFMVYLQKENIIDESGMPKERFSAEFPKEGPSILRIQQVVRGDSAAYFCASSPQSGQETQYFGPGTRLLVL.

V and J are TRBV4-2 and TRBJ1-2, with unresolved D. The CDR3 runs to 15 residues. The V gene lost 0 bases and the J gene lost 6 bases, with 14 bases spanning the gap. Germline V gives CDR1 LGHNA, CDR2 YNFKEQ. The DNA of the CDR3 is TGTGCCAGCAGCCAAGATGTTCCGGGAGGGAATGGCTACACCTTC. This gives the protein CASSQDVPGGNGYTF.

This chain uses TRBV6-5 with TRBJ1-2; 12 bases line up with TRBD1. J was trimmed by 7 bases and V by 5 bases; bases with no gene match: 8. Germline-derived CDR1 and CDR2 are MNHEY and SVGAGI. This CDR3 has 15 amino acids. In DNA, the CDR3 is TGTGCCAGCAGTCCGGGACAGGGGGCTTTTGGTGGCTACACCTTC. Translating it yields CASSPGQGAFGGYTF.

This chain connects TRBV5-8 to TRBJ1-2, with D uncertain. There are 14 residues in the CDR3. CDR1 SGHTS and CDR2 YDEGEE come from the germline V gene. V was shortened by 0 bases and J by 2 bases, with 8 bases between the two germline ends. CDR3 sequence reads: CASSLGPRNYGYTF. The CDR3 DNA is TGTGCCAGCAGCTTGGGCCCGAGAAACTATGGCTACACCTTC.

The CDR3 nucleotides read TGTGCCAGCAGCCCCCGGAACCCCCGATTCGGGATTAGCAATCAGCCCCAGCATTTT. Its protein is CASSPRNPRFGISNQPQHF. The V call is TRBV28, the J call TRBJ1-5; D is uncertain. Trimming took 6 bases from V and 0 from J, leaving 24 bases between them. The CDR3 covers 19 residues. CDR1 is MDHEN and CDR2 is SYDVKM in the germline V gene.

The CDR3 nucleotides read TGTGCCAGCAGTTACGCTACAGATGGGAGCACTGAAGCTTTCTTT. It encodes CASSYATDGSTEAFF. This chain joins TRBV6-5 and TRBJ1-1; D is uncertain. V was trimmed by 2 bases and J by 4 bases, leaving 14 bases between them. The CDR3 spans 15 residues. Per the germline V gene, CDR1 is MNHEY and CDR2 is SVGAGI.

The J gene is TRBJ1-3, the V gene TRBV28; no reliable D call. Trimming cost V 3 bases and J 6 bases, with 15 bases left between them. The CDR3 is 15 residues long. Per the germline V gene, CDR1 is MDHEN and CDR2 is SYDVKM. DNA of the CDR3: TGTGCCAGCAGTTTTCAGGCAGTTCTGACAAACACCATATATTTT. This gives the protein CASSFQAVLTNTIYF. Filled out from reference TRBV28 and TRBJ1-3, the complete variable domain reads DVKVTQSSRYLVKRTGEKVFLECVQDMDHENMFWYRQDPGLGLRLIYFSYDVKMKEKGDIPEGYSVSREKKERFSLILESASTNQTSMYLCASSFQAVLTNTIYFGEGSWLTVV.

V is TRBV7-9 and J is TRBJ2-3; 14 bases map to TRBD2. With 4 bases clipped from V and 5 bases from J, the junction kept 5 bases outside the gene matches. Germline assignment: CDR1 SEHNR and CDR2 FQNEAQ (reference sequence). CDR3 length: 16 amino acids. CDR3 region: CASSSSGTSGGDTQYF. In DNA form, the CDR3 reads TGTGCCAGCAGCTCCTCCGGGACTAGCGGGGGAGATACGCAGTATTTT.

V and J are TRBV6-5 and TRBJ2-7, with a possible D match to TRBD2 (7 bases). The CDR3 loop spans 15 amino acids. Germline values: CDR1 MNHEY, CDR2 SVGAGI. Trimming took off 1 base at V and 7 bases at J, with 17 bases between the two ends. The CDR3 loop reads CASSYFRGGAWEQYF. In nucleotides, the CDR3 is TGTGCCAGCAGTTACTTTCGTGGGGGGGCCTGGGAGCAGTACTTC.

The CDR3 region is CASRAQGSAFGYTF. In DNA form, the CDR3 reads TGTGCCAGCAGGGCACAGGGATCCGCCTTTGGCTACACCTTC. The chain carries TRBV6-4 and TRBJ1-2, with a tentative D call TRBD1 (6 bases). The CDR3 spans 14 residues. V was clipped by 6 bases and J by 7 bases, with 18 bases between them. The germline CDR1 and CDR2 sequences are MRHNA and SNTAGT.

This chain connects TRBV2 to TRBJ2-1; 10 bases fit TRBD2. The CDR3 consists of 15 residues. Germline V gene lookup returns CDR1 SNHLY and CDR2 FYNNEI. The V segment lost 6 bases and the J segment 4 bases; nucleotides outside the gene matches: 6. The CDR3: CASSVSGGYYNEQFF. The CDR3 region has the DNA TGTGCCAGCAGCGTTAGCGGGGGGTATTACAATGAGCAGTTCTTC.

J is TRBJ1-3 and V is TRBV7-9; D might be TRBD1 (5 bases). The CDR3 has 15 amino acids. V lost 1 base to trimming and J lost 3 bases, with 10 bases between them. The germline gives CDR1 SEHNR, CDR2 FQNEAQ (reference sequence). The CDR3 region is CASSLEGMVGNTIYF. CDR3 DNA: TGTGCCAGCAGCTTAGAGGGGATGGTTGGAAACACCATATATTTT. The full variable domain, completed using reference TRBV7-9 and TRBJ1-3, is DTGVSQNPRHKITKRGQNVTFRCDPISEHNRLYWYRQTLGQGPEFLTYFQNEAQLEKSRLLSDRFSAERPKGSFSTLEIQRTEQGDSAMYLCASSLEGMVGNTIYFGEGSWLTVV.

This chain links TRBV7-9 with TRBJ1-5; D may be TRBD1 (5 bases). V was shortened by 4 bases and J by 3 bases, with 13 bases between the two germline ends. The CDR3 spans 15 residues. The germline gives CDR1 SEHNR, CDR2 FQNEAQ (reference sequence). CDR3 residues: CASSSVGGTNQPQHF. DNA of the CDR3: TGTGCCAGCAGCTCCGTCGGGGGGACCAATCAGCCCCAGCATTTT.

This CDR3 is CASRVLGGGTDTQYF. CDR3 nucleotides: TGTGCCAGCAGAGTTCTAGGGGGGGGAACAGATACGCAGTATTTT. V and J are TRBV2 and TRBJ2-3, with TRBD2 as a possible D gene (7 bases). The CDR3 extends over 15 amino acids. Germline V gene lookup returns CDR1 SNHLY and CDR2 FYNNEI. V was shortened by 6 bases and J by 3 bases, with 16 bases between the two germline ends.

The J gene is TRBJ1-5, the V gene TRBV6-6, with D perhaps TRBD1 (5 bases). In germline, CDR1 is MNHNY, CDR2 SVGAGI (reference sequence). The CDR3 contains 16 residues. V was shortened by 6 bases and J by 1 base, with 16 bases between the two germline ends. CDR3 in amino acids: CASSPRDSFSNQPQHF. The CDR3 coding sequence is TGTGCCAGCAGCCCCCGGGACTCCTTCAGCAATCAGCCCCAGCATTTT.

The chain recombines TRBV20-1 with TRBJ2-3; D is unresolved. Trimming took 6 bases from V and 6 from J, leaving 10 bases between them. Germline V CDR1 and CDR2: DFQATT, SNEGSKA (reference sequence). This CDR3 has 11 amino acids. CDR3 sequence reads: CSADRRDTQYF. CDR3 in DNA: TGCAGTGCAGACCGGCGGGATACGCAGTATTTT.

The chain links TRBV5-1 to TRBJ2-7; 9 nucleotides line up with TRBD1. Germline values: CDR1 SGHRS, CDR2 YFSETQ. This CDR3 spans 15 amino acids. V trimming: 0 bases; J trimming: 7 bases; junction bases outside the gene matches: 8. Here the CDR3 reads CASSLEGQGFGEQYF. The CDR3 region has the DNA TGCGCCAGCAGCTTGGAGGGACAGGGATTCGGTGAGCAGTACTTC.